The rows below give T cell receptor beta chains drawn from one sample of a study of early T cells in non-severe SARS-CoV-2 infection. TCRdb independently ran MiXCR on the 5' RACE reads; one entry per CDR3 protein. The sample includes 30,000 to 40,000 distinct CDR3 sequences, roughly 4.5% of them seen just once. Input material: whole blood. These receptor sequences come from an adult who was a healthcare worker with PCR-confirmed SARS-CoV-2 infection or an uninfected control (not recorded which). Each CDR3 is given with its conserved first and last residue. Fields, in order: V gene, J gene, clone size, D gene, CDR3 protein, CDR3 DNA. D genes are given only for firm matches. Size is omitted from some rows. Given values are once, few, many or a class for expanded clones.

V gene: TRBV20-1
J gene: TRBJ2-5
clone size: .
D gene: TRBD2
CDR3 protein: CSARDQETSGRPQYF
CDR3 DNA: TGCAGTGCTAGAGATCAGGAGACTAGCGGGAGGCCGCAGTACTTC

V gene: TRBV18
J gene: TRBJ1-1
clone size: many
D gene: .
CDR3 protein: CASSPLPRTPNTEAFF
CDR3 DNA: TGTGCCAGCTCACCTCTCCCCAGGACGCCGAACACTGAAGCTTTCTTT

V gene: TRBV19
J gene: TRBJ2-6
clone size: few
D gene: .
CDR3 protein: CASSIGRSGANVLTF
CDR3 DNA: TGTGCCAGTAGTATCGGGCGCTCTGGGGCCAACGTCCTGACTTTC

V gene: TRBV3-1
J gene: TRBJ2-1
clone size: few
D gene: TRBD2
CDR3 protein: CASSQDPGREEFF
CDR3 DNA: TGTGCCAGCAGCCAAGACCCCGGCCGGGAGGAATTCTTC

V gene: TRBV6-7
J gene: TRBJ1-6
clone size: few
D gene: .
CDR3 protein: CASKKVVNNSPLHF
CDR3 DNA: TGTGCCAGCAAAAAGGTAGTGAATAATTCACCCCTCCACTTT

V gene: TRBV10-3
J gene: TRBJ2-7
clone size: many
D gene: .
CDR3 protein: CAISDGDIYEQYF
CDR3 DNA: TGTGCCATCAGTGACGGAGATATCTACGAGCAGTACTTC

V gene: TRBV9
J gene: TRBJ2-1
clone size: many
D gene: TRBD2
CDR3 protein: CASSVAGRHGYNEQFF
CDR3 DNA: TGTGCCAGCAGCGTAGCCGGGAGGCATGGCTACAATGAGCAGTTCTTC

V gene: TRBV4-2
J gene: TRBJ2-7
clone size: many
D gene: TRBD2
CDR3 protein: CASSQDSEASGVVRGYEQYF
CDR3 DNA: TGTGCCAGCAGCCAAGATTCGGAGGCTAGCGGCGTAGTAAGGGGCTACGAGCAGTACTTC

V gene: TRBV18
J gene: TRBJ2-3
clone size: .
D gene: .
CDR3 protein: CASSPRSQAQGSTDTQYF
CDR3 DNA: TGTGCCAGCTCACCACGGTCACAGGCTCAAGGAAGCACAGATACGCAGTATTTT

V gene: TRBV7-2
J gene: TRBJ2-2
clone size: few
D gene: .
CDR3 protein: CASSFPGIRGELFF
CDR3 DNA: TGTGCCAGCAGCTTCCCAGGGATACGAGGGGAGCTGTTTTTT

V gene: TRBV9
J gene: TRBJ2-6
clone size: many
D gene: .
CDR3 protein: CASKEGAGANVLTF
CDR3 DNA: TGTGCCAGCAAGGAGGGGGCTGGGGCCAACGTCCTGACTTTC

V gene: TRBV30
J gene: TRBJ1-6
clone size: many
D gene: .
CDR3 protein: CAWSVREGGNSPLHF
CDR3 DNA: TGTGCCTGGAGTGTACGGGAGGGGGGGAATTCACCCCTCCACTTT

V gene: TRBV7-9
J gene: TRBJ1-1
clone size: many
D gene: .
CDR3 protein: CASSLRDLEAFF
CDR3 DNA: TGTGCCAGCAGCTTACGGGACTTAGAAGCTTTCTTT

V gene: TRBV4-3
J gene: TRBJ2-5
clone size: many
D gene: .
CDR3 protein: CASSQDLVQETQYF
CDR3 DNA: TGCGCCAGCAGCCAAGATCTAGTACAAGAGACCCAGTACTTC

V gene: TRBV10-3
J gene: TRBJ1-2
clone size: many
D gene: TRBD1
CDR3 protein: CASGTGDGYTF
CDR3 DNA: TGTGCCTCAGGGACAGGGGATGGCTACACCTTC

V gene: TRBV6-6
J gene: TRBJ2-7
clone size: .
D gene: .
CDR3 protein: CASSYSPSGGYEQYF
CDR3 DNA: TGTGCCAGCAGTTACTCGCCCAGCGGAGGTTACGAGCAGTACTTC

V gene: TRBV7-2
J gene: TRBJ1-5
clone size: many
D gene: .
CDR3 protein: CASSLVPGNSNQPQHF
CDR3 DNA: TGTGCCAGCAGCTTAGTACCCGGGAATAGCAATCAGCCCCAGCATTTT

V gene: TRBV6-2/TRBV6-3
J gene: TRBJ2-1
clone size: few
D gene: .
CDR3 protein: CASSYTDNNEQFF
CDR3 DNA: TGTGCCAGCAGCTACACTGATAATAATGAGCAGTTCTTC

V gene: TRBV12-3/TRBV12-4
J gene: TRBJ2-5
clone size: many
D gene: .
CDR3 protein: CASSPDGLQETQYF
CDR3 DNA: TGTGCCAGCAGTCCCGACGGCCTCCAAGAGACCCAGTACTTC

V gene: TRBV12-3/TRBV12-4
J gene: TRBJ1-2
clone size: many
D gene: .
CDR3 protein: CASTMGTGRGYGYTF
CDR3 DNA: TGTGCCAGCACCATGGGTACGGGCAGAGGGTATGGCTACACCTTC

V gene: TRBV4-2
J gene: TRBJ2-3
clone size: few
D gene: .
CDR3 protein: CASSQGGPSTDTQYF
CDR3 DNA: TGTGCCAGCAGCCAAGGGGGGCCTAGCACAGATACGCAGTATTTT

V gene: TRBV20-1
J gene: TRBJ2-4
clone size: many
D gene: .
CDR3 protein: CSAPQGNIQYF
CDR3 DNA: TGCAGTGCCCCCCAGGGTAACATTCAGTACTTC

V gene: TRBV11-2
J gene: TRBJ2-1
clone size: many
D gene: .
CDR3 protein: CASSSGVFYNEQFF
CDR3 DNA: TGTGCCAGCAGCTCGGGGGTCTTCTATAATGAGCAGTTCTTC